The entry below gives a single TCR beta chain sequence along with its context. V gave up 5 bases and J gave up 8 bases, with 9 bases separating them. CDR1 and CDR2 from the germline V gene are SEHNR and FQNEAQ (reference sequence). The CDR3 sequence is 12 residues long. Per the original data handling: Amplifying reference gene primers gave estimates of nucleated cell counts. The method was immunoSEQ multiplex PCR; TCRdb's version includes in-frame clones alone and lacks a portion of them. The V and J calls and clone size were taken over from that table, and D and trimming were inferred from the DNA. The sample carries around 90,000 clones, 85% to 90% recorded once. This record comes from a study of blood T cell repertoires in COVID-19. On the study more broadly: The origin of the acute and convalescent COVID-19 samples was the United States, Italy and Spain. In each case, the material was cDNA or gDNA derived from T cells, B-cell-depleted T cells, or PBMCs.

Seattle researchers signed up patients amid active infection and tracked them longitudinally. The chain joins TRBV7-9 to TRBJ1-4; D call uncertain. Material: peripheral blood. The sequence was collected from a man aged 50-60 years with COVID-19, enrolled during active disease. The CDR3 loop reads CASSPVREKLFF. For the CDR3, the DNA is TGTGCCAGCAGCCCGGTACGGGAAAAACTGTTTTTT.